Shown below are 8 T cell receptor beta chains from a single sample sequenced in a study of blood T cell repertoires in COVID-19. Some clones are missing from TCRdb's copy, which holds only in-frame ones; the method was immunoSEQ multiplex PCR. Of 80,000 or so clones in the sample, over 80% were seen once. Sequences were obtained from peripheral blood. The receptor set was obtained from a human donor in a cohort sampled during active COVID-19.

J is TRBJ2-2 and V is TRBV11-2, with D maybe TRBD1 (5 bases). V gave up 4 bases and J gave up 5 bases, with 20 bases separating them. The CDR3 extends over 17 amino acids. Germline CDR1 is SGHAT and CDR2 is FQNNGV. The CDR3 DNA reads TGTGCCAGCAGCTATCCACTCGCAGGGTTCTTAACCGGGGAGCTGTTTTTT. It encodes CASSYPLAGFLTGELFF.

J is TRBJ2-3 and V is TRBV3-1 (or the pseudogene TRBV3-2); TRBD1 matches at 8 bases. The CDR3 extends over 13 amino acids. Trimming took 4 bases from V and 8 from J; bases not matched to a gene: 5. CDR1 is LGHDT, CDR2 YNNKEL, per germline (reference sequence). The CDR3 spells CASSLDRVGTQYF. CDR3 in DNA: TGTGCCAGCAGCCTGGACAGGGTTGGTACGCAGTATTTT.

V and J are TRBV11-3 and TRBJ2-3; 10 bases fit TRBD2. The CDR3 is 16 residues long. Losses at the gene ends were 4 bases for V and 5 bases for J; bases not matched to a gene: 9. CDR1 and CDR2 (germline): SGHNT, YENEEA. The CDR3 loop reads CASSSPGLAKKDTQYF. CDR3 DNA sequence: TGTGCCAGCAGCTCTCCGGGACTAGCGAAAAAAGATACGCAGTATTTT. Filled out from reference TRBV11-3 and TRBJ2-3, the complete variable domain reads EAGVVQSPRYKIIEKKQPVAFWCNPISGHNTLYWYLQNLGQGPELLIRYENEEAVDDSQLPKDRFSAERLKGVDSTLKIQPAELGDSAVYLCASSSPGLAKKDTQYFGPGTRLTVL.

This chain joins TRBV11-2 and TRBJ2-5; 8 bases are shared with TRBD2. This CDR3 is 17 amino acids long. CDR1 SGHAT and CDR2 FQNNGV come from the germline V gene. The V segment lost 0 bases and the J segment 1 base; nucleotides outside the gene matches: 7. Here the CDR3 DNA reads TGTGCCAGCAGCTTAGAGGGAACTAGCGGCTTCCAAGAGACCCAGTACTTC. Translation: CASSLEGTSGFQETQYF.

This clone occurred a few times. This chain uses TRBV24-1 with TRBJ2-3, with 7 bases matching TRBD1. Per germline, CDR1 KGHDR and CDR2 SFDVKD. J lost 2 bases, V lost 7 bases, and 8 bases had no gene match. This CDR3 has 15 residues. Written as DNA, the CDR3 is TGTGCCACCAGCCCCCGGGGACAGCACACAGATACGCAGTATTTT. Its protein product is CATSPRGQHTDTQYF.

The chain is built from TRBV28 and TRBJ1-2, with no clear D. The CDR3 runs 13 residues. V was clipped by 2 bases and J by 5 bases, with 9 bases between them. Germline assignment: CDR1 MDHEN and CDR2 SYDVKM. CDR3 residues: CASSLSQAYGYTF. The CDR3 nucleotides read TGTGCCAGCAGTTTAAGTCAGGCGTATGGCTACACCTTC.

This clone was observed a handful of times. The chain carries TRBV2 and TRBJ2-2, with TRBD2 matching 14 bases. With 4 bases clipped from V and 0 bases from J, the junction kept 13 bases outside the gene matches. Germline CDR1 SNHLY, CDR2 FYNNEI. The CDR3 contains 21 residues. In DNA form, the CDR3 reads TGTGCCAGCAGTGGACTAGCGGGAGGGCCTACTCTTTCCCCGAACACCGGGGAGCTGTTTTTT. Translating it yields CASSGLAGGPTLSPNTGELFF.

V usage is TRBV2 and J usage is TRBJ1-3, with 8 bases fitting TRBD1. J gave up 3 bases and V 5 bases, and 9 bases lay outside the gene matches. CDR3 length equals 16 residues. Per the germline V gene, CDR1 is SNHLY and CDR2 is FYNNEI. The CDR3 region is CASSLSSGGDGNTIYF. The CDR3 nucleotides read TGTGCCAGCAGTTTGTCCTCAGGGGGCGATGGAAACACCATATATTTT.